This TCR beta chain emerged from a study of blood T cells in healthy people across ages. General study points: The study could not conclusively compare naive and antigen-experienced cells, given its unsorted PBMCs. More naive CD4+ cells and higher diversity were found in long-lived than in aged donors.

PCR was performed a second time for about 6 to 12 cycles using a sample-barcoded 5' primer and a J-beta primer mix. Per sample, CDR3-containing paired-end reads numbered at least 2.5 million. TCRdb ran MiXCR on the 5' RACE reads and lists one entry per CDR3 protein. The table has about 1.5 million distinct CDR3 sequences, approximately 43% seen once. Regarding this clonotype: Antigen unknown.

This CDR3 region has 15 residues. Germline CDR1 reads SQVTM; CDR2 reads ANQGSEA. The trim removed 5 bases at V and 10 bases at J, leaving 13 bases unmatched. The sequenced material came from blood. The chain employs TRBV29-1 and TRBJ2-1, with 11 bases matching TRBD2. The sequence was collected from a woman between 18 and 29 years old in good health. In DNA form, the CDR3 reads TGCAGCGTTTCCTGGGGGCTAGCGGGAGGAGGAGAGCAGTTCTTC. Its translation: CSVSWGLAGGGEQFF.